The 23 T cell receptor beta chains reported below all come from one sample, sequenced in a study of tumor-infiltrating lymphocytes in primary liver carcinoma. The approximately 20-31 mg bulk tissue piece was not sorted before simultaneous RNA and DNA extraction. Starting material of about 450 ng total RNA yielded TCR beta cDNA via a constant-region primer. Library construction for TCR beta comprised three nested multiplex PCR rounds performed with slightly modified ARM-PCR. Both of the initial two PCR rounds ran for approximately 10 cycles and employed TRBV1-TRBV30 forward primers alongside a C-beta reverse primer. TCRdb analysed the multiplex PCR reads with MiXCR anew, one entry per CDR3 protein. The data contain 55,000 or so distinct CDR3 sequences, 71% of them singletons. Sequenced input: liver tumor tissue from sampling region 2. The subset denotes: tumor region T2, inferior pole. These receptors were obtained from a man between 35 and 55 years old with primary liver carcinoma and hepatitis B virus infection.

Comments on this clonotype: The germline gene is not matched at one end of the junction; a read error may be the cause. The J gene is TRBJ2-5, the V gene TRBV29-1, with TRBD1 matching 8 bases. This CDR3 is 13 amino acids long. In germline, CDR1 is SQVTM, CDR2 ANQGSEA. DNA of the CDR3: TGCAGCGTTGATCCAGGGGGCGCGGAGACCCAGTGCTTC. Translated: CSVDPGGAETQCF.

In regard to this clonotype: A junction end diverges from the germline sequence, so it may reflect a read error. CDR3 in DNA: TGTGCTAGCAGTTTGTTAGAAAACAATGAGCAGTTCTTC. It yields the protein CASSLLENNEQFF. V usage is TRBV6-6 and J usage is TRBJ2-1; D is uncertain. CDR3 size: 13 residues. Germline V gene sequence: CDR1 MNHNY, CDR2 SVGAGI (reference sequence).

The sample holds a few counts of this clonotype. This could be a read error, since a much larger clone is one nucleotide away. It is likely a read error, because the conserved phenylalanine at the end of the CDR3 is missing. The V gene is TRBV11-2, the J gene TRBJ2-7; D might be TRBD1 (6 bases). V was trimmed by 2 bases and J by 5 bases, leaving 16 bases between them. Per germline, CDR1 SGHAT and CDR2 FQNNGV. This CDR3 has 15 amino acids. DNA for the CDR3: TGTGCCAGCAGCTTACGATGGACAGAGGAAAACGAGCAGTACTCC. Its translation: CASSLRWTEENEQYS.

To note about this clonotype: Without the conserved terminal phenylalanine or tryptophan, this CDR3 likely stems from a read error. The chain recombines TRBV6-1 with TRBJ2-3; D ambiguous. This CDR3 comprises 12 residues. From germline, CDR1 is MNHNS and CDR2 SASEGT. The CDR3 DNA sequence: TGTACCAGCAGTCATGGACGGGATACGCAGTATCTT. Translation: CTSSHGRDTQYL.

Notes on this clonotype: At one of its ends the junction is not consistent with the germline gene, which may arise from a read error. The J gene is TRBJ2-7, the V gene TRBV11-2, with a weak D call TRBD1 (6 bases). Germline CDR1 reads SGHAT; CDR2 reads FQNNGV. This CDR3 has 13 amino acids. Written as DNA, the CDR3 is TGTGCCTGCAGTTCTGCCAGGACAGAGGGGCAGTACTTC. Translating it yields CACSSARTEGQYF.

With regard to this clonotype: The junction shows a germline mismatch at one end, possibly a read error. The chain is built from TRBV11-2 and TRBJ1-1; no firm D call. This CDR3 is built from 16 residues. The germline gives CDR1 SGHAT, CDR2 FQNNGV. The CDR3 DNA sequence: TGTGGCAGCAGCCCATCCATAGGGTTGGTGAACACTGAAGCTTTCTTT. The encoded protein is CGSSPSIGLVNTEAFF.

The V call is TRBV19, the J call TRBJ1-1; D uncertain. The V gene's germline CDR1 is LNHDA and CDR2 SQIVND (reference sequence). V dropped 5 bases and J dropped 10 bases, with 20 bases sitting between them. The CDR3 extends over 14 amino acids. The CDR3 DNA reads TGTGCCAGTAGTCTACGGCCGAATTTCCTGGGAGCTTTCTTT. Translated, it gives CASSLRPNFLGAFF.

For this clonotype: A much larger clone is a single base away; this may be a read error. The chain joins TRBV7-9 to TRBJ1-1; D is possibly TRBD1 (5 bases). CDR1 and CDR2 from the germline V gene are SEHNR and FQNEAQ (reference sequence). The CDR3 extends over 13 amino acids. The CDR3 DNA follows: TGTGCCAGCAGCTTAGAGACAGTTACTGAAACTTTCTTT. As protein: CASSLETVTETFF.

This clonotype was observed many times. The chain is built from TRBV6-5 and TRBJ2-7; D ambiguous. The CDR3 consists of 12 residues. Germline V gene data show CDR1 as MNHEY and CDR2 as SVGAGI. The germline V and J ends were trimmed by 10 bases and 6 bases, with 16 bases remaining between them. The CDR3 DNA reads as TGTGCCACCCAGGACGGACGGAGCGAGCAGTACTTC. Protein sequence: CATQDGRSEQYF.

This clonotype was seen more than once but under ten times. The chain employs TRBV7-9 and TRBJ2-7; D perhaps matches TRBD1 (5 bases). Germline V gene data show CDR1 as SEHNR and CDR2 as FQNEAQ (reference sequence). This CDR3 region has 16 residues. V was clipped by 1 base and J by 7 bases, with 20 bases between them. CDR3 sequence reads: CASSLGGAGPLGEQYF. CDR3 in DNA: TGTGCCAGCAGCTTAGGGGGTGCAGGGCCCCTCGGTGAGCAGTACTTC.

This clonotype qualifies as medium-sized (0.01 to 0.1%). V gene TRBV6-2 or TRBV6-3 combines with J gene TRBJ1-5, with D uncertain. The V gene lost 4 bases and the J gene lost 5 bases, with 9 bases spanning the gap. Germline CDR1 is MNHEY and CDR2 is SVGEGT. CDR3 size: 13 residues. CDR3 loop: CASSSPLDQPQHF. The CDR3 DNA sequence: TGTGCCAGCAGTTCTCCCTTAGATCAGCCCCAGCATTTT.

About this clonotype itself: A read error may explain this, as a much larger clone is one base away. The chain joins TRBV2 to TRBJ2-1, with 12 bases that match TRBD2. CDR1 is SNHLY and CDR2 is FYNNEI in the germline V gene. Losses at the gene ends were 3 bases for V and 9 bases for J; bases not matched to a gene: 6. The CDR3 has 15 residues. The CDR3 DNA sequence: TGTGCCAGCAGTGATATGGCTAGCGGGAGGGGTGAGCAGTTCTTC. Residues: CASSDMASGRGEQFF.

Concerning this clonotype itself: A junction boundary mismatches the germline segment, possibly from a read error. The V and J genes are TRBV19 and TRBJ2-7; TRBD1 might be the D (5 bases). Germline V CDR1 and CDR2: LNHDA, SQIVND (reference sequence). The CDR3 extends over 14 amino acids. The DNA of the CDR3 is TGTGCCCGTAGCCAGGACACCAACTCCTACGAGCAGTACTTC. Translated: CARSQDTNSYEQYF.

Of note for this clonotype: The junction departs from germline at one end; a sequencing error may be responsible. CDR3 protein: CTTSASFLQETQYF. CDR3 nucleotides: TGTACCACCAGTGCCAGTTTTCTACAAGAGACCCAGTACTTC. The chain has TRBV24-1 and TRBJ2-5; no definite D call. Germline V gives CDR1 KGHDR, CDR2 SFDVKD. CDR3 size: 14 residues.

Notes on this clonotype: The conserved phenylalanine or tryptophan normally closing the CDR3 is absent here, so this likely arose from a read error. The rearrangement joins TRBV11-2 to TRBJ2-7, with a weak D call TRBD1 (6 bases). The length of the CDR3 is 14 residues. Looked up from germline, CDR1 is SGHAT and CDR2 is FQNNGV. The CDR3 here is CANSLDAGAGEQYL. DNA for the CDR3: TGTGCCAACAGCTTAGACGCAGGGGCGGGCGAGCAGTACCTC.

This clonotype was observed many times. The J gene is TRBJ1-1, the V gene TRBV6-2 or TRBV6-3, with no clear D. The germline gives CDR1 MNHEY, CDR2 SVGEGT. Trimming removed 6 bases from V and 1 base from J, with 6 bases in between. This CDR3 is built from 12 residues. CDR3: CASRDGNTEAFF. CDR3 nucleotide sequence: TGTGCCAGCAGGGATGGGAACACTGAAGCTTTCTTT.

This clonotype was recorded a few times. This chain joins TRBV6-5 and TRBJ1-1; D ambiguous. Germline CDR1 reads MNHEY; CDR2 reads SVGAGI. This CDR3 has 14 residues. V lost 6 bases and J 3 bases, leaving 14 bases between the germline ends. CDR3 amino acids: CASRPRGRDTEAFF. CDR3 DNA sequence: TGTGCCAGCAGGCCGCGGGGTAGGGACACTGAAGCTTTCTTT.

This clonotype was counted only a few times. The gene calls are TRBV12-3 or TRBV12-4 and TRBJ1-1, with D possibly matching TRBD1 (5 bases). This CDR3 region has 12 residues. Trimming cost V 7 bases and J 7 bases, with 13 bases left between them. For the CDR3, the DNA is TGTGCCAGCACTTCGGCAGGGAGTGAAGCTTTCTTT. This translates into CASTSAGSEAFF.

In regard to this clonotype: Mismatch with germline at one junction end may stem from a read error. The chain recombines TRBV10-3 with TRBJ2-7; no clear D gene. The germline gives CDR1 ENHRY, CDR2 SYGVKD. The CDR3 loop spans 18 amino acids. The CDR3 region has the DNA TGTGCCATCAGAGAGTCGGTCCAGCCGATCCGTAGAGCCTACGAGCAGTACTTC. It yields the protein CAIRESVQPIRRAYEQYF.

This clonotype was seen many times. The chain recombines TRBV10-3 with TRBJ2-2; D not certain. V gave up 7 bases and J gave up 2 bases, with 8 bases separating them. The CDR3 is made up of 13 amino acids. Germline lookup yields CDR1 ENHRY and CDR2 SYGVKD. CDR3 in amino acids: CAITAPNTGELFF. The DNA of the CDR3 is TGTGCCATCACAGCTCCCAACACCGGGGAGCTGTTTTTT.

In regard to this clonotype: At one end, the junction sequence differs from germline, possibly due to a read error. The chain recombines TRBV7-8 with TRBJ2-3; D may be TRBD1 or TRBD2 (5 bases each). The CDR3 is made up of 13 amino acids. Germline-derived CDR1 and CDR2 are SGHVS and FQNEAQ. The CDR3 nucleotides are TGTGCCAGCTGGGGGATGGACGGGGATACACAGTATTTT. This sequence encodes CASWGMDGDTQYF.

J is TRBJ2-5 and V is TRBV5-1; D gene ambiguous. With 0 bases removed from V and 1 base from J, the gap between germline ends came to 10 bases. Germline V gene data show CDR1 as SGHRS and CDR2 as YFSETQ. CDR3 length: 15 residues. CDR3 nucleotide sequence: TGCGCCAGCAGCTTGGTCGCGGCCCCCCAAGAGACCCAGTACTTC. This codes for CASSLVAAPQETQYF.

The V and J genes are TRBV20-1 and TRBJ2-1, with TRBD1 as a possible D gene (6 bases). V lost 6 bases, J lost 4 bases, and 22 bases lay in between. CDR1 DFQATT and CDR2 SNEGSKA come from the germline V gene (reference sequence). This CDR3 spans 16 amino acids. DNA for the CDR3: TGCAGTGCGGTCCCCTCCCCGGCAGGGGAATACAATGAGCAGTTCTTC. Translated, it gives CSAVPSPAGEYNEQFF.